These 13 T cell receptor beta chains share one sample of origin, sequenced in a study of blood T cells in healthy people across ages. A second PCR of 7 to 11 cycles used a sample-barcoded 5' primer and a J-beta primer mix. One entry per CDR3 protein, called by TCRdb with MiXCR from the 5' RACE reads. The sample consists of about 900,000 distinct CDR3 sequences, around two thirds of them appearing once. Input material: blood. All receptors come from a man aged 25 to 40 in good health.

About this clonotype itself: The junction departs from germline at one end; a sequencing error may be responsible. The genes are TRBV12-3 or TRBV12-4 and TRBJ2-3; 7 bases are a match to TRBD1. This CDR3 has 15 amino acids. In DNA, the CDR3 is TGTGCCAGCAGCCCGGACAGGAGAGGTGGAGATACGCAGAATTTT. Translated, it gives CASSPDRRGGDTQNF.

V and J are TRBV4-3 and TRBJ1-3, with no clear D. V was cut by 1 base and J by 5 bases, with 12 bases left in between. This CDR3 has 15 amino acids. The germline CDR1 and CDR2 sequences are LGHNA and YSLEER. In DNA form, the CDR3 reads TGCGCCAGCAGCCAAGCGGCAGGACGGCGAAACACCATATATTTT. It yields the protein CASSQAAGRRNTIYF.

This clonotype was counted once. The chain joins TRBV4-2 to TRBJ2-3, with 7 nucleotides matching TRBD2. Germline lookup yields CDR1 LGHNA and CDR2 YNFKEQ. Germline trimming cut 4 bases from V and 4 bases from J; bases unmatched to any gene: 11. The CDR3 has 16 amino acids. The CDR3, as DNA: TGTGCCAGCAGCCCCAGAGGGCGGGGGACCCCAGATACGCAGTATTTT. Translating gives CASSPRGRGTPDTQYF.

Only a few counts were recorded for this clonotype. V is TRBV28 and J is TRBJ2-7; D possibly corresponds to TRBD1 (5 bases). CDR3 length equals 15 residues. Germline V gene data show CDR1 as MDHEN and CDR2 as SYDVKM. Trimming removed 4 bases at V and 0 bases at J, with 13 bases between. This chain's CDR3 is CASSSTVRSSYEQYF. The CDR3 nucleotides read TGTGCCAGCAGTTCGACAGTTAGGAGCTCCTACGAGCAGTACTTC. Looking up the rest from reference TRBV28 and TRBJ2-7 gives the full variable domain: DVKVTQSSRYLVKRTGEKVFLECVQDMDHENMFWYRQDPGLGLRLIYFSYDVKMKEKGDIPEGYSVSREKKERFSLILESASTNQTSMYLCASSSTVRSSYEQYFGPGTRLTVT.

This clonotype was seen only a few times. The rearrangement uses TRBV12-3 or TRBV12-4 and TRBJ2-6, with D hard to call. Trimming pared 7 bases from V and 4 bases from J, leaving 17 bases between. This CDR3 comprises 16 residues. The CDR3 loop is CASTTPLAKGANVLTF. CDR3 nucleotide sequence: TGTGCCAGCACTACCCCGTTGGCCAAGGGGGCCAACGTCCTGACTTTC.

The genes are TRBV7-2 and TRBJ2-4; D remains unclear. The end of the DNA fits TRBJ2-7 better, so the J call may be wrong. CDR1 is SGHTA and CDR2 is FQGNSA in the germline V gene. This CDR3 contains 14 residues. CDR3 in DNA: TGTGCCAGCAGCGTAAAGGCTCCCACCTACGAGCAGTACTTC. This gives the protein CASSVKAPTYEQYF.

V is TRBV20-1 and J is TRBJ1-2, with TRBD1 matching 8 bases. The trim removed 0 bases at V and 7 bases at J, leaving 7 bases unmatched. Germline-derived CDR1 and CDR2 are DFQATT and SNEGSKA (reference sequence). The CDR3 length is 14 residues. Written as DNA, the CDR3 is TGCAGTGCTAGAGATGCCAGGGGGCCGGGTGGCTACACCTTC. Its translation: CSARDARGPGGYTF.

The rearrangement joins TRBV7-3 to TRBJ2-1, with TRBD1 as a possible D gene (5 bases). Trimming took 1 base from V and 4 from J, leaving 14 bases between them. Germline CDR1 is SGHTA and CDR2 is FQGTGA. The CDR3 totals 16 residues. The CDR3 coding sequence is TGTGCCAGCAGCTTAAAGGGCAGGGAACCTTACAATGAGCAGTTCTTC. This translates into CASSLKGREPYNEQFF.

This clonotype was counted a single time. This sequence joins TRBV4-3 and TRBJ1-1; no clear D. The CDR3 covers 16 residues. Germline lookup yields CDR1 LGHNA and CDR2 YSLEER. V was shortened by 4 bases and J by 1 base, with 16 bases between the two germline ends. Here the CDR3 DNA reads TGCGCCAGCAGCCGGGCTTTAGGAACACCGAACACTGAAGCTTTCTTT. Protein sequence: CASSRALGTPNTEAFF.

This clonotype was seen only a few times. V and J are TRBV9 and TRBJ2-7, with D perhaps TRBD1 (6 bases). CDR3 length: 12 amino acids. V shed 7 bases and J shed 5 bases, with 13 bases lying between them. Germline assignment: CDR1 SGDLS and CDR2 YYNGEE. The CDR3 loop reads CASGPGDDEQYF. DNA of the CDR3: TGTGCCAGCGGTCCAGGGGACGACGAGCAGTACTTC.

This clonotype was observed a handful of times. V gene TRBV4-3 combines with J gene TRBJ2-7; 7 nucleotides line up with TRBD2. CDR3 size: 15 residues. With 2 bases clipped from V and 1 base from J, the junction kept 5 bases outside the gene matches. Germline assignment: CDR1 LGHNA and CDR2 YSLEER. In nucleotides, the CDR3 is TGCGCCAGCAGCCAAAGCGGGGACCCATCCTACGAGCAGTACTTC. It codes for CASSQSGDPSYEQYF.

Turning to this clonotype: Its ends do not fully match the called genes, so a read error is possible. J is TRBJ1-2 and V is TRBV28; D unclear. This CDR3 has 12 residues. Germline CDR1 and CDR2: MDHEN and SYDVKM. The CDR3 protein is CATGEHDYGYTF. The DNA for the CDR3 is TGCGCGACCGGGGAGCACGACTATGGCTACACCTTC.

The chain uses TRBV20-1 and TRBJ1-4; the D gene is possibly TRBD1 (6 bases). The CDR3 length is 15 residues. CDR1 and CDR2 from the germline V gene are DFQATT and SNEGSKA (reference sequence). V lost 0 bases and J 6 bases, leaving 14 bases between the germline ends. This CDR3 is CSARDPQGRYEKLFF. The CDR3 DNA follows: TGCAGTGCTAGAGATCCGCAGGGGAGGTATGAAAAACTGTTTTTT.